Each of the 13 T cell receptor beta chains below was sequenced from the same sample in a study of CD4+ T cells in melanoma. The data were produced by immunoSEQ multiplex PCR, yet TCRdb's version contains in-frame clones alone and is incomplete. The table includes roughly 120,000 clones, 92% detected once. What was sequenced was peripheral blood. The receptor set was obtained from a human donor with melanoma.

The chain uses TRBV28 and TRBJ1-2; 9 bases are shared with TRBD1. After removal of 6 bases from V and 4 bases from J, the junction contained 9 bases not matched to a gene. Germline loops: CDR1 MDHEN, CDR2 SYDVKM. The CDR3 length is 15 residues. The CDR3 sequence is CASRQQGASVYGYTF. CDR3 coding DNA: TGTGCCAGCAGACAACAGGGGGCGTCTGTCTATGGCTACACCTTC.

This clone was counted only a few times. The V and J genes are TRBV28 and TRBJ2-3, with D possibly being TRBD1 (5 bases). The CDR3 consists of 14 residues. Germline V gives CDR1 MDHEN, CDR2 SYDVKM. Between the trimmed V and J ends, which lost 5 bases and 4 bases, there was a span of 13 bases. Here the CDR3 reads CASSQGRVADTQYF. In nucleotides, the CDR3 is TGTGCCAGCAGTCAGGGTAGGGTCGCAGATACGCAGTATTTT.

The V call is TRBV27, the J call TRBJ2-1; TRBD2 matches 10 bases. V was pared by 4 bases and J by 1 base, with 10 bases of the junction left unmatched. The CDR3 spans 18 residues. Germline V gene lookup returns CDR1 MNHEY and CDR2 SMNVEV (reference sequence). The DNA of the CDR3 is TGTGCCAGCAGTTCCCCGTTAGCGGGAGGTATGTCCTACAATGAGCAGTTCTTC. It codes for CASSSPLAGGMSYNEQFF.

The chain joins TRBV11-2 to TRBJ2-1; D uncertain. Germline loops: CDR1 SGHAT, CDR2 FQNNGV. CDR3 length equals 16 residues. Trimming pared 5 bases from V and 2 bases from J, leaving 16 bases between. CDR3 DNA: TGTGCCAGCAGCCCCGTGCAGGCCCTAACCTACAATGAGCAGTTCTTC. This codes for CASSPVQALTYNEQFF.

The chain couples TRBV5-6 to TRBJ2-2, with D maybe TRBD2 (6 bases). This CDR3 has 16 amino acids. The ends were cut back, 0 bases at V and 4 bases at J, with 13 bases in the middle. Germline CDR1 reads SGHDT; CDR2 reads YYEEEE. The CDR3 sequence is CASSLGAGLSTGELFF. The CDR3 bases are TGTGCCAGCAGCTTGGGGGCGGGGTTGTCCACCGGGGAGCTGTTTTTT.

This chain links TRBV6-5 with TRBJ2-5, with 7 bases matching TRBD2. This CDR3 has 15 amino acids. CDR1 and CDR2 (germline): MNHEY, SVGAGI. V was pared by 8 bases and J by 1 base, with 10 bases of the junction left unmatched. As DNA, the CDR3 is TGTGCCAGCGGAGCGGGGTCGATCCGCCAAGAGACCCAGTACTTC. This sequence encodes CASGAGSIRQETQYF.

The rearrangement links TRBV5-4 to TRBJ2-2; a possible D gene is TRBD2 (5 bases). In germline, CDR1 is SGHNT, CDR2 YYREEE (reference sequence). Trimming took 0 bases from V and 1 from J, leaving 10 bases between them. The CDR3 extends over 16 amino acids. Here the CDR3 reads CASSLVGEQNTGELFF. The CDR3 nucleotides are TGTGCCAGCAGCTTGGTCGGGGAACAGAACACCGGGGAGCTGTTTTTT.

This chain uses TRBV19 with TRBJ2-1, with TRBD2 matching 8 bases. Trimming cost V 3 bases and J 7 bases; bases outside gene matches: 2. The germline CDR1 and CDR2 sequences are LNHDA and SQIVND (reference sequence). There are 13 residues in the CDR3. CDR3 nucleotides: TGTGCCAGTAGTATCACGGGGGGGAATGAGCAGTTCTTC. It is translated as CASSITGGNEQFF. Variable domain in full (rest from reference TRBV19 and TRBJ2-1): DGGITQSPKYLFRKEGQNVTLSCEQNLNHDAMYWYRQDPGQGLRLIYYSQIVNDFQKGDIAEGYSVSREKKESFPLTVTSAQKNPTAFYLCASSITGGNEQFFGPGTRLTVL.

The chain links TRBV15 to TRBJ2-1, with no clear D. V was shortened by 0 bases and J by 4 bases, with 13 bases between the two germline ends. This CDR3 spans 16 amino acids. Germline V CDR1 and CDR2: LNHNV, YYDKDF (reference sequence). This CDR3 is CATSRDQWSRYNEQFF. CDR3 nucleotides: TGTGCCACCAGCAGAGATCAATGGTCGAGGTACAATGAGCAGTTCTTC.

The chain has TRBV19 and TRBJ2-3; D call uncertain. This CDR3 has 13 residues. The V and J ends lost 5 bases and 6 bases respectively, with 12 bases between them. CDR1 and CDR2 (germline): LNHDA, SQIVND (reference sequence). The chain's CDR3 is CASSSTGGDTQYF. Here the CDR3 DNA reads TGTGCCAGTAGTTCAACGGGTGGGGATACGCAGTATTTT.

This clone was recorded only once. The rearrangement uses TRBV5-5 and TRBJ2-5, with 12 positions matching TRBD2. The CDR3 sequence is 17 residues long. Trimming cost V 3 bases and J 5 bases; bases outside gene matches: 11. Germline assignment: CDR1 SGHKS and CDR2 YYEKEE (reference sequence). CDR3 loop: CASSSQYPSGGVETQYF. In nucleotides, the CDR3 is TGTGCCAGCAGCTCGCAGTATCCTAGCGGGGGGGTTGAGACCCAGTACTTC.

The chain employs TRBV7-3 and TRBJ2-3; 10 bases align to TRBD2. CDR3 length equals 16 residues. Germline V gene lookup returns CDR1 SGHTA and CDR2 FQGTGA. Unmatched junction bases numbered 8, after V lost 5 bases and J lost 3 bases. In nucleotides, the CDR3 is TGTGCCAGCAGCCAACCCGGACTAGCGGAGACAGATACGCAGTATTTT. It yields the protein CASSQPGLAETDTQYF.

The DNA for the CDR3 is TGCAGCGTTGAACCCCCCTCCCGACATAGGCAGAGCTCTGGGGCCAACGTCCTGACTTTC. Residues: CSVEPPSRHRQSSGANVLTF. The rearrangement uses TRBV29-1 and TRBJ2-6; D not certain. Trimming stripped 2 bases from V and 0 bases from J, with 23 bases between. There are 20 residues in the CDR3. Germline V gives CDR1 SQVTM, CDR2 ANQGSEA.